This TCR beta chain stems from a study of T cells after yellow fever vaccination (dated by TCRdb to between 2018 and 2021). At the level of the whole study: The SMART-Seq v4 Ultra Low Input RNA kit was used to prepare libraries from fractions with low cell numbers. To follow T-cell clones before and after primary and booster YFV17D yellow fever vaccination, bulk TCR alpha and beta repertoires were sequenced over time. Blood was drawn at multiple timepoints before and after primary and secondary immunization, with bulk PBMC replicates and cell subsets isolated. Two healthy male donors, one aged 18 to 30 and one aged 30 to 39 years, were included in the cohort. Study-level results and caveats: A small share of clonotypes occurred in both CD4 and CD8 compartments, likely arising from convergent recombination. The secondary T-cell response was found to be weaker but faster than the primary response, with a peak reached on day 5 rather than on day 15. Computational filtering was required because FACS-sorted repertoires could contain abundant contaminating clonotypes from the bulk population. The study included only two donors, which limits how far the findings can be generalized. Most clones expanded after primary vaccination (about 95% of CD4 and roughly 91% of CD8) were re-detected after the booster, suggesting that broad memory maintenance occurred.

TCR cDNA was synthesized by 5'RACE template switching, which introduced a universal primer site and unique molecular identifiers. Priming of cDNA synthesis was performed from both the TCR alpha and TCR beta constant segments. Libraries were amplified in two PCR steps, with sample barcodes and sequencing adapters added in the second step. Sequencing of libraries was performed on Illumina HiSeq 2500 (2x100 bp) or NovaSeq (2x150 bp). The original methods were these. Demultiplexing of reads and collapsing into UMI consensus sequences were performed with MIGEC, and V(D)J alignment was carried out with MiXCR. Clonotypes responding to the vaccine were identified with edgeR on replicate PBMC samples, with the criteria of FDR below 0.01 and a log2 fold change above 5 up to day 15. Bulk clonotypes were assigned CD4 or CD8 identity according to which sequenced CD4 or CD8 repertoire held them at higher abundance. TCRdb ran its own pipeline on the public reads, namely fastp trimming at Q25 and MiXCR clone calling, and kept in-frame beta chains. Identical CDR3 protein sequences are pooled into one entry, listed with their most common genes and DNA. Clone size and V and J calls follow TCRdb, not the original study. The sample table contains hundreds of thousands of distinct CDR3 sequences; only one count was recorded for approximately 13% of them. The ten largest clonotypes hold under 15% of the sample.

Explained via the paper, the treatment or condition label denotes: live attenuated yellow fever vaccine strain. At each blood-draw timepoint, two biological replicates of bulk PBMCs were collected. A standard Ficoll-Paque protocol was used to isolate PBMCs from peripheral blood. RNA was extracted with TriZol from bulk PBMCs, CD4 and CD8 fractions, and dextramer-positive and dextramer-negative fractions. Trimming takes 0 bases from V and 0 bases from J, and the germline ends sit 10 bases apart. The CDR3 holds 15 amino acids from the cysteine to the phenylalanine. Kept here is only the CDR3 DNA, which spans 45 bases and is read in frame from base 1. In the germline V gene, CDR1 corresponds to SGHRS and CDR2 to YFSETQ. Note on this clonotype: The antigen it binds to is not known. One base away there is no much larger clone; base qualities are not given.

The sample here was PBMCs, taken on the day of the yellow fever booster vaccination. The sequence came from a young man who received the YFV17D yellow fever vaccine. This chain joins TRBV5-1 to TRBJ2-7, and the D gene may be TRBD2, 6 bases matching. The CDR3: CASSLEGGNSYEQYF. In nucleotides, the sequence is TGCGCCAGCAGCTTGGAAGGCGGGAACTCCTACGAGCAGTACTTC.